This T cell receptor (beta chain) was sequenced during a study of T-cell reconstitution after alpha-beta-depleted transplantation in children. CDR3 size: 17 residues. Germline CDR1 DFQATT, CDR2 SNEGSKA (reference sequence). V lost 3 bases, J lost 3 bases, and 12 bases stayed unmatched. A TCRbeta library incorporating unique molecular identifiers was prepared. TCRdb used MiXCR to reprocess the PCR reads, holding one entry per CDR3 protein. The table includes approximately 210,000 distinct CDR3 sequences, roughly 14% detected once. Here the sequenced sample was PBMCs from the stem cell graft donor, taken from the stem cell graft. The rearrangement joins TRBV20-1 to TRBJ2-7; 12 bases are a match to TRBD2. The receptor was isolated from a human donor who donated a stem cell graft to a child with acute lymphoblastic leukemia. The CDR3 region has the DNA TGCAGTGCTAGGGAGGGGTGGGGACTAGCGGGTCACTACGAGCAGTACTTC. Residues: CSAREGWGLAGHYEQYF.